This passage covers 7 T cell receptor beta chains from one sample sequenced in a study of T cell responses to AZD1222 COVID-19 vaccine. The repertoire was sequenced with immunoSEQ multiplex PCR; TCRdb's copy has only in-frame clones and lacks some. The sample yields 140,000 or so clones, 85% to 90% seen once. The sequencing used peripheral blood, collected on day 0 of AZD1222 vaccination. Receptor source: an adult in good health.

The CDR3 sequence is CASSSDRHSNQPQHF. In DNA form, the CDR3 reads TGTGCCAGCAGTTCGGACCGTCATAGCAATCAGCCCCAGCATTTT. The rearrangement uses TRBV2 and TRBJ1-5, with unresolved D. Germline V CDR1 and CDR2: SNHLY, FYNNEI. Trimming took 5 bases from V and 0 from J, leaving 11 bases between them. The CDR3 is made up of 15 amino acids.

This chain uses TRBV7-6 with TRBJ2-2; 9 bases align to TRBD2. The CDR3 spans 16 residues. J gave up 4 bases and V 5 bases, and 8 bases lay outside the gene matches. Germline V CDR1 and CDR2: SGHVS, FNYEAQ. CDR3: CASSHPRRGGTGELFF. The DNA of the CDR3 is TGTGCCAGCAGCCACCCCCGGCGGGGGGGCACCGGGGAGCTGTTTTTT.

The CDR3 coding sequence is TGTGCCAGTAGCCCGGCCGTCCTCTACAATGAGCAGTTCTTC. Residues: CASSPAVLYNEQFF. The chain is built from TRBV19 and TRBJ2-1; no firm D call. V gave up 6 bases and J gave up 3 bases, with 12 bases separating them. Germline CDR1 and CDR2: LNHDA and SQIVND (reference sequence). The CDR3 runs 14 residues.

The chain employs TRBV27 and TRBJ2-7, with D tentatively TRBD1 or TRBD2 (5 bases each). Germline V gene sequence: CDR1 MNHEY, CDR2 SMNVEV (reference sequence). This CDR3 spans 15 amino acids. The V gene lost 5 bases and the J gene lost 6 bases, with 20 bases spanning the gap. CDR3 coding DNA: TGTGCCAGCAGTCCGACGCTTGGGGGACCCTCCGAGCAGTACTTC. This translates into CASSPTLGGPSEQYF.

V is TRBV2 and J is TRBJ1-2; no definite D call. Trimming shortened V by 3 bases and J by 5 bases, and 10 bases separated the two germline ends. CDR3 size: 13 residues. In germline, CDR1 is SNHLY, CDR2 FYNNEI. The CDR3 DNA reads TGTGCCAGCAGTGATGATCCCGGGTATGGCTACACCTTC. Its translation: CASSDDPGYGYTF.

This CDR3 is CASSLSRVSYEQYF. The CDR3 DNA sequence: TGTGCCAGCAGTTTATCCCGGGTATCCTACGAGCAGTACTTC. The rearrangement links TRBV27 to TRBJ2-7; D is uncertain. Germline V CDR1 and CDR2: MNHEY, SMNVEV (reference sequence). This CDR3 is 14 amino acids long. The ends were cut back, 0 bases at V and 1 base at J, with 7 bases in the middle.

This chain joins TRBV19 and TRBJ1-1; D is unclear. The CDR3 has 14 residues. CDR1 LNHDA and CDR2 SQIVND come from the germline V gene (reference sequence). The germline V and J ends were trimmed by 3 bases and 3 bases, with 11 bases remaining between them. The CDR3 nucleotides are TGTGCCAGTAGTATCGGCCGGAGGGACACTGAAGCTTTCTTT. This encodes CASSIGRRDTEAFF.